This T cell receptor (beta chain) was sequenced in a study of blood T cell repertoires in COVID-19. Sequencing was performed with immunoSEQ multiplex PCR; in TCRdb, only in-frame clones are kept and a portion is missing. The data show approximately 350,000 clones, 83% seen once. V shed 8 bases, J shed 4 bases, and the junction held 10 bases outside the gene matches. Germline lookup yields CDR1 SNHLY and CDR2 FYNNEI. This CDR3 spans 15 amino acids. This clonotype was sampled from a man aged 25 to 40 with active or convalescent COVID-19. The sequencing input was peripheral blood. The V and J genes are TRBV2 and TRBJ2-3, with 9 bases identical to TRBD2. This chain's CDR3 is CASGSGSGGPDTQYF. The CDR3 DNA sequence: TGTGCCAGCGGCTCGGGGAGCGGGGGGCCAGATACGCAGTATTTT.